These 24 T cell receptor beta chains originate from one sample sequenced in a study of blood T cell repertoires in COVID-19. Measured with immunoSEQ multiplex PCR; TCRdb has only the in-frame clones, and not every one. Found here are a few hundred thousand clones, around nine tenths of them singletons; the top ten hold approximately 14%. Sequenced sample: peripheral blood. The receptors were gathered from a woman aged 70-85 years with COVID-19, enrolled during active disease.

In DNA, the CDR3 is TGTGCCAGCAGCTTAGACGGGTGGGAGACCCAGTACTTC. This gives the protein CASSLDGWETQYF. This chain links TRBV7-9 with TRBJ2-5; D remains unclear. The V end lost 1 base, the J end lost 5 bases, and 8 bases lay between the germline ends. This CDR3 is built from 13 residues. From germline, CDR1 is SEHNR and CDR2 FQNEAQ (reference sequence).

This chain uses TRBV6-5 with TRBJ1-1, with TRBD1 matching 7 bases. Germline assignment: CDR1 MNHEY and CDR2 SVGAGI. The CDR3 length is 15 residues. V shed 5 bases, J shed 3 bases, and the junction held 9 bases outside the gene matches. Written as DNA, the CDR3 is TGTGCCAGCAGTCAATACTACAGGGGAGACACTGAAGCTTTCTTT. It is translated as CASSQYYRGDTEAFF.

V is TRBV9 and J is TRBJ1-2, with a possible D match to TRBD1 (6 bases). Trimming removed 6 bases from V and 0 bases from J, with 12 bases in between. The CDR3 loop spans 14 amino acids. CDR1 SGDLS and CDR2 YYNGEE come from the germline V gene. The CDR3 nucleotides are TGTGCCAGCAAACATCCAGGGGCTAACTATGGCTACACCTTC. It encodes CASKHPGANYGYTF.

In nucleotides, the CDR3 is TGTGCCAGCAGGAGGGACAGGGGGCTGTTTGGCTACACCTTC. Residues: CASRRDRGLFGYTF. The chain carries TRBV5-4 and TRBJ1-2, with TRBD1 matching 12 bases. The V gene end was trimmed by 5 bases and the J gene end by 7 bases; junction bases not matched to a gene: 6. Germline CDR1 and CDR2: SGHNT and YYREEE (reference sequence). The CDR3 sequence is 14 residues long.

This clone was counted between two and nine times. The chain uses TRBV24-1 and TRBJ1-2, with a weak D call TRBD1 (5 bases). This CDR3 contains 14 residues. Germline CDR1 reads KGHDR; CDR2 reads SFDVKD. Trimming shortened V by 4 bases and J by 4 bases, and 12 bases separated the two germline ends. DNA of the CDR3: TGTGCCACCAGTGACTACGACAGTACCTATGGCTACACCTTC. It yields the protein CATSDYDSTYGYTF.

This clone was detected only once. The chain couples TRBV9 to TRBJ1-2; 7 bases are shared with TRBD1. This CDR3 contains 15 residues. Germline-derived CDR1 and CDR2 are SGDLS and YYNGEE. Germline trimming cut 4 bases from V and 7 bases from J; bases unmatched to any gene: 13. CDR3 in DNA: TGTGCCAGCAGCCGCCTGACAGGGTCTATGGGTGGCTACACCTTC. The encoded protein is CASSRLTGSMGGYTF.

This clone was observed once. CDR3 sequence: CASSFSGQNYGYTF. The CDR3 nucleotides are TGTGCCAGCAGTTTTTCCGGACAGAACTATGGCTACACCTTC. The chain joins TRBV27 to TRBJ1-2; TRBD1 might be the D (6 bases). The germline V gene encodes CDR1 MNHEY and CDR2 SMNVEV (reference sequence). V lost 3 bases and J lost 2, with 10 bases in between. The length of the CDR3 is 14 residues.

This clone was observed a single time. The chain recombines TRBV5-1 with TRBJ1-1; possible D gene TRBD1, 5 bases. The CDR3 is made up of 13 amino acids. Germline CDR1 and CDR2: SGHRS and YFSETQ. The V and J ends lost 4 bases and 7 bases respectively, with 14 bases between them. CDR3 nucleotide sequence: TGCGCCAGCAGCCTAGGGACTGCCCATGAAGCTTTCTTT. Protein sequence: CASSLGTAHEAFF.

This clone was detected a few times. The J gene is TRBJ2-1, the V gene TRBV28; 7 nucleotides line up with TRBD1. The V gene end was trimmed by 10 bases and the J gene end by 5 bases; junction bases not matched to a gene: 8. Germline V CDR1 and CDR2: MDHEN, SYDVKM. The CDR3 has 13 residues. CDR3 nucleotides: TGTGCCATCACGGTGGGACAGCACAATGAGCAGTTCTTC. Its translation is CAITVGQHNEQFF.

This rearrangement joins TRBV24-1 to TRBJ2-1; 9 bases are a match to TRBD2. Germline CDR1 is KGHDR and CDR2 is SFDVKD. The V and J ends lost 4 bases and 2 bases, in that order; junction bases with no gene match: 17. The CDR3 is 20 residues long. This CDR3 reads CATSDPFSGSGGPPYNEQFF. For the CDR3, the DNA is TGTGCCACCAGTGACCCCTTTTCCGGGAGCGGGGGGCCCCCCTACAATGAGCAGTTCTTC.

J is TRBJ1-1 and V is TRBV19; D remains unclear. CDR1 and CDR2 from the germline V gene are LNHDA and SQIVND (reference sequence). The CDR3 extends over 14 amino acids. Trimming cost V 3 bases and J 2 bases, with 10 bases left between them. The CDR3 is CASSMSGGNTEAFF. Written as DNA, the CDR3 is TGTGCCAGTAGTATGAGCGGCGGAAACACTGAAGCTTTCTTT. The full variable domain, its missing parts supplied by reference TRBV19 and TRBJ1-1, is DGGITQSPKYLFRKEGQNVTLSCEQNLNHDAMYWYRQDPGQGLRLIYYSQIVNDFQKGDIAEGYSVSREKKESFPLTVTSAQKNPTAFYLCASSMSGGNTEAFFGQGTRLTVV.

This clone has a single count. V gene TRBV7-2 combines with J gene TRBJ2-3, with a weak D call TRBD2 (6 bases). V was clipped by 5 bases and J by 4 bases, with 19 bases between them. Germline V gene sequence: CDR1 SGHTA, CDR2 FQGNSA. This CDR3 has 16 amino acids. The CDR3 loop is CASSKVRGGIPDTQYF. The CDR3 DNA reads as TGTGCCAGCAGCAAAGTGAGGGGAGGCATCCCAGATACGCAGTATTTT.

This clone was detected ten times or more. V usage is TRBV5-6 and J usage is TRBJ2-2; D might be TRBD2 (6 bases). Trimming stripped 7 bases from V and 0 bases from J, with 13 bases between. This CDR3 has 15 residues. Germline lookup yields CDR1 SGHDT and CDR2 YYEEEE. The CDR3 sequence: CASWGGGANTGELFF. CDR3 nucleotide sequence: TGTGCCAGCTGGGGAGGAGGGGCGAACACCGGGGAGCTGTTTTTT.

This rearrangement joins TRBV21-1 to TRBJ1-1; the table names TRBD1, a call not compared with the DNA. TRBV21-1 is deemed a pseudogene. This CDR3 is built from 15 residues. The CDR3 DNA sequence: TGTGCCAGCAGGGGACAGGGAGCCCGAGACACTGAAGCTTTCTTT. Protein product: CASRGQGARDTEAFF.

The chain has TRBV11-2 and TRBJ2-7, with a tentative D call TRBD1 (5 bases). Trimming removed 3 bases at V and 2 bases at J, with 11 bases between. CDR1 is SGHAT and CDR2 is FQNNGV in the germline V gene. CDR3 length: 14 residues. CDR3 sequence reads: CASSFVAGPYEQYF. The CDR3 DNA follows: TGTGCCAGCAGCTTTGTCGCAGGGCCCTACGAGCAGTACTTC.

The chain combines TRBV27 with TRBJ1-1; D perhaps matches TRBD1 (6 bases). CDR3 length: 14 residues. V was shortened by 5 bases and J by 5 bases, with 15 bases between the two germline ends. CDR1 and CDR2 from the germline V gene are MNHEY and SMNVEV (reference sequence). The CDR3 nucleotides read TGTGCCAGCAGTCGCACAGGGAGGGGGACTGAAGCTTTCTTT. Translated: CASSRTGRGTEAFF.

V gene TRBV6-1 combines with J gene TRBJ1-3; D remains unclear. The V end was cut by 3 bases, the J end by 4 bases, with 4 bases between. This CDR3 comprises 12 residues. CDR1 and CDR2 from the germline V gene are MNHNS and SASEGT. The CDR3 protein is CASSDLGNTIYF. The CDR3 DNA sequence: TGTGCCAGCAGTGACCTGGGAAACACCATATATTTT.

This clone was detected only once. The chain employs TRBV30 and TRBJ2-1; 10 bases map to TRBD2. The CDR3 has 14 residues. Germline V gives CDR1 GTSNPN, CDR2 SVGIG (reference sequence). The V gene end was trimmed by 0 bases and the J gene end by 10 bases; junction bases not matched to a gene: 6. The CDR3 DNA reads as TGTGCCTGGAGTGTCAGCGGGGGGGCTCGAGAGCAGTTCTTC. It translates to CAWSVSGGAREQFF.

The genes are TRBV5-1 and TRBJ2-3; D possibly corresponds to TRBD2 (5 bases). Per germline, CDR1 SGHRS and CDR2 YFSETQ. Trimming removed 3 bases at V and 0 bases at J, with 11 bases between. CDR3 length: 15 residues. The CDR3 bases are TGCGCCAGCAGCTATTCTAGCTTTAGCACAGATACGCAGTATTTT. Its protein product is CASSYSSFSTDTQYF.

J is TRBJ1-1 and V is TRBV18, with D possibly being TRBD1 (5 bases). CDR3 length: 13 residues. Per the germline V gene, CDR1 is KGHSH and CDR2 is LQKENI. V lost 6 bases and J 4 bases, leaving 12 bases between the germline ends. CDR3 loop: CASSLGGTTEAFF. In nucleotides, the CDR3 is TGTGCCAGCTCCCTAGGAGGGACCACTGAAGCTTTCTTT.

The J gene is TRBJ1-6, the V gene TRBV27, with a tentative D call TRBD1 (6 bases). CDR1 is MNHEY and CDR2 is SMNVEV in the germline V gene (reference sequence). The CDR3 loop spans 18 amino acids. The germline V and J ends were trimmed by 5 bases and 4 bases, with 21 bases remaining between them. The chain's CDR3 is CASSPYRVPYLYNSPLHF. CDR3 sequence (DNA): TGTGCCAGCAGTCCTTACAGGGTACCCTACCTGTATAATTCACCCCTCCACTTT.

The V and J genes are TRBV5-5 and TRBJ2-5; the D is unclear. V shed 1 base and J shed 5 bases, with 12 bases lying between them. This CDR3 is 14 amino acids long. Per the germline V gene, CDR1 is SGHKS and CDR2 is YYEKEE (reference sequence). CDR3 loop: CASSLSVASETQYF. CDR3 DNA sequence: TGTGCCAGCAGCTTGTCGGTTGCCTCTGAGACCCAGTACTTC. Full variable domain (outside the CDR3, taken from reference TRBV5-5 and TRBJ2-5): DAGVTQSPTHLIKTRGQQVTLRCSPISGHKSVSWYQQVLGQGPQFIFQYYEKEERGRGNFPDRFSARQFPNYSSELNVNALLLGDSALYLCASSLSVASETQYFGPGTRLLVL.

J is TRBJ1-1 and V is TRBV19; D unclear. Between the trimmed V and J ends, which lost 8 bases and 3 bases, there was a span of 16 bases. The germline gives CDR1 LNHDA, CDR2 SQIVND (reference sequence). The CDR3 length is 14 residues. The CDR3 DNA is TGTGCCAGTTACAAGCGGGGAGTAGACACTGAAGCTTTCTTT. Amino acids: CASYKRGVDTEAFF.

This rearrangement joins TRBV2 to TRBJ2-5; TRBD2 matches 8 bases. The CDR3 totals 15 residues. Germline loops: CDR1 SNHLY, CDR2 FYNNEI. V gave up 8 bases and J gave up 2 bases; unmatched junction bases: 10. The CDR3 DNA is TGTGCCAGCTTTGGAAGCGGGGGTAGACAAGAGACCCAGTACTTC. Translated, it gives CASFGSGGRQETQYF.